The TCR beta chain described here comes from a study of blood T cell repertoires in COVID-19. Study-wide background: Some COVID-19 samples were acute and others convalescent; all came from the United States, Italy and Spain. The cDNA or gDNA used as material had been derived from T cells, B-cell-depleted T cells, or PBMCs.

The CDR3 spans 16 residues. Germline CDR1 and CDR2: SEHNR and FQNEAQ (reference sequence). The germline V and J ends were trimmed by 5 bases and 3 bases, with 20 bases remaining between them. How the authors handled the data: Estimated nucleated cell counts came from reference gene primer amplification. Sequenced by immunoSEQ multiplex PCR; TCRdb stores in-frame clones only, minus some. The V and J calls and clone size were taken over from that table, and D and trimming were inferred from the DNA. The sample includes some 80,000 clones, roughly four fifths seen only once; the top ten take approximately 33%.

Sequencing was done on a sample of peripheral blood. The TCR comes from a woman between 65 and 79 years old with acute or convalescent COVID-19. The chain has TRBV7-9 and TRBJ2-7, with D possibly TRBD1 on 6 matching bases. The CDR3 spells CASSPGTSGPDYEQYF. The CDR3 coding sequence is TGTGCCAGCAGCCCAGGGACATCCGGGCCAGACTACGAGCAGTACTTC.